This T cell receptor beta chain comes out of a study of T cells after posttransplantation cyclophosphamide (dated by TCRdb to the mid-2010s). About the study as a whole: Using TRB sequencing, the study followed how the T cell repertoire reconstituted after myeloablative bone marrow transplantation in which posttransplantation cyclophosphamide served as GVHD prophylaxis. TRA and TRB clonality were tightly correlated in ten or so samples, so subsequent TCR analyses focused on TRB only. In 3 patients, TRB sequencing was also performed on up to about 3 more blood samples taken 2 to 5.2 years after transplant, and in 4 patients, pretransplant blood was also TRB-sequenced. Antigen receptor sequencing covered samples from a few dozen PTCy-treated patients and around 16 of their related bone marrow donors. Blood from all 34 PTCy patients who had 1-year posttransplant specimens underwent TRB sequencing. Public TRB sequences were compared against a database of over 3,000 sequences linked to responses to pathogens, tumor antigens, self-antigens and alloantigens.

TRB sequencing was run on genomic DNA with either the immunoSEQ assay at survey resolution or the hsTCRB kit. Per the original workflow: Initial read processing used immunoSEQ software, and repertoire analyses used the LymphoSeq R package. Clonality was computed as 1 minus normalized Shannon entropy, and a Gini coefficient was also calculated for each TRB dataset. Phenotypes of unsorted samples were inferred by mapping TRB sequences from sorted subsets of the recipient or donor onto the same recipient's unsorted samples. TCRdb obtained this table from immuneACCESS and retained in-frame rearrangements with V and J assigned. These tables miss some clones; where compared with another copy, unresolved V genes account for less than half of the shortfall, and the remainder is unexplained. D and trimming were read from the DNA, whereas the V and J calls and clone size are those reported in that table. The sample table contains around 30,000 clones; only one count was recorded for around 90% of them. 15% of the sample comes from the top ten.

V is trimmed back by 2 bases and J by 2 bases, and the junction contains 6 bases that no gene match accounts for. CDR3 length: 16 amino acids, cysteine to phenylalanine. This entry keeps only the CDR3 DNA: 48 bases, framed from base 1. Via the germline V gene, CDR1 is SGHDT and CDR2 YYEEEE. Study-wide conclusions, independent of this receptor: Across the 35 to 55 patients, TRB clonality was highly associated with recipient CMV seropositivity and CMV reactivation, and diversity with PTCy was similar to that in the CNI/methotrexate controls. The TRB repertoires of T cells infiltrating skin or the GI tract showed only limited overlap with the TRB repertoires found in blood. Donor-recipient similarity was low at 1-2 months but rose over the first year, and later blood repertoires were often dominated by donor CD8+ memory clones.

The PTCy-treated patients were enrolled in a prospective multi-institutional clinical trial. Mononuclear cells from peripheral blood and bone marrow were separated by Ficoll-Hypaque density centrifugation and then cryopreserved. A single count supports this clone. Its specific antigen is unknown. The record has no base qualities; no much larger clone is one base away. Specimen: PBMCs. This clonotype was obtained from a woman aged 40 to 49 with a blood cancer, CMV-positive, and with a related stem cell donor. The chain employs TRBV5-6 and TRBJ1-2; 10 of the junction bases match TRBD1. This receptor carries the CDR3 CASSLFGQGGNYGYTF. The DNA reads TGTGCCAGCAGCTTATTTGGACAGGGGGGGAACTATGGCTACACCTTC.